This T cell receptor (beta chain) comes out of a study of siplizumab effects on memory and regulatory T cells. Study-wide results and limits: Alloreactive sequences tracing back to unstimulated CD4+ memory cells fell significantly with siplizumab. Greater diversity than memory cells seemed evident in naive T cells, which also appeared to be major alloresponse contributors. Confirmatory evidence of suppressive function in proliferating siplizumab-culture Tregs was not obtained.

Regarding this clone: Its antigen remains unidentified.

The germline V and J ends were trimmed by 0 bases and 2 bases, with 11 bases remaining between them. The CDR3 sequence is 15 residues long. The germline V gene has CDR1 MNHEY and CDR2 SVGAGI. Generated by immunoSEQ multiplex PCR, the TCRdb table keeps only in-frame clones and is missing some. The repertoire holds about 91,000 clones, with under 95% as singletons. The chain is built from TRBV6-5 and TRBJ2-7; D is unclear. The sequencing sample was made of CD8+ T cells sorted from blood. The clonotype originates from a human donor in good health. The CDR3 bases are TGTGCCAGCAGTTACTCCGGACCGTCTACCTACGAGCAGTACTTC. It specifies CASSYSGPSTYEQYF.